Given below is one T cell receptor beta chain in context. There are 15 residues in the CDR3. CDR1 is SGHTA, CDR2 FQGNSA, per germline. The trim removed 4 bases at V and 1 base at J, leaving 2 bases unmatched. This record belongs to a study of T cell changes during pregnancy in multiple sclerosis. Assay: immunoSEQ multiplex PCR; the TCRdb copy retains only in-frame clones and omits some. The sample includes 100,000 to 110,000 clones, around 92% of them seen just once. Sequenced material: peripheral blood, taken after pregnancy. The chain is built from TRBV7-2 and TRBJ2-7; 12 nucleotides line up with TRBD2. The origin of this receptor is a female donor with multiple sclerosis, enrolled in a pregnancy study. CDR3 DNA: TGTGCCAGCAGCTCCGGACTAGCGGGATCCTACGAGCAGTACTTC. Translated, it gives CASSSGLAGSYEQYF.